Following are 12 T cell receptor beta chains from one sample sequenced in a study of T cell responses to AZD1222 COVID-19 vaccine. Only in-frame clones appear in the TCRdb table, and some are missing; sequencing was by immunoSEQ multiplex PCR. The repertoire has 70,000 to 95,000 clones, roughly nine tenths of them found once; the top ten carry roughly 2.8%. The sample in question was peripheral blood, obtained on day 0 of MenACWY control vaccination. The receptors derive from an adult in good health.

The chain links TRBV4-3 to TRBJ1-1, with 8 bases identical to TRBD1. The CDR3 extends over 12 amino acids. V was pared by 2 bases and J by 10 bases, with 3 bases of the junction left unmatched. Germline V lookup: CDR1 LGHNA, CDR2 YSLEER. The CDR3 nucleotides are TGCGCCAGCAGCCAACAGGGGGCGAGAGCTTTCTTT. This sequence encodes CASSQQGARAFF.

The chain recombines TRBV6-4 with TRBJ2-2; TRBD1 might be the D (6 bases). Germline lookup yields CDR1 MRHNA and CDR2 SNTAGT. This CDR3 is built from 13 residues. V gave up 5 bases and J gave up 5 bases, with 9 bases separating them. Here the CDR3 reads CASSQQGTGELFF. In DNA, the CDR3 is TGTGCCAGCAGTCAACAGGGAACCGGGGAGCTGTTTTTT.

The chain has TRBV7-2 and TRBJ2-7; perhaps TRBD1 as D (6 bases). Germline loops: CDR1 SGHTA, CDR2 FQGNSA. This CDR3 is built from 14 residues. With 3 bases removed from V and 4 bases from J, the gap between germline ends came to 13 bases. CDR3 protein: CASSLSGTKYEQYF. As DNA, the CDR3 is TGTGCCAGCAGCTTGTCCGGGACAAAATACGAGCAGTACTTC.

The chain recombines TRBV5-1 with TRBJ2-3; TRBD1 might be the D (6 bases). CDR1 is SGHRS, CDR2 YFSETQ, per germline. The CDR3 runs to 16 residues. Trimming removed 0 bases from V and 2 bases from J, with 13 bases in between. The CDR3 is CASSLVAGDLTDTQYF. CDR3 DNA: TGCGCCAGCAGCTTGGTGGCAGGGGACCTCACAGATACGCAGTATTTT.

The chain is built from TRBV12-3 or TRBV12-4 and TRBJ1-5; no reliable D call. The CDR3 has 12 amino acids. V lost 1 base, J lost 7 bases, and 5 bases lay in between. CDR3 protein: CASSLGVQPQHF. CDR3 DNA sequence: TGTGCCAGCAGTTTAGGGGTCCAGCCCCAGCATTTT.

This chain joins TRBV5-5 and TRBJ1-4, with D possibly being TRBD1 (5 bases). V lost 1 base, J lost 4 bases, and 8 bases lay in between. The CDR3 length is 14 residues. Germline loops: CDR1 SGHKS, CDR2 YYEKEE (reference sequence). CDR3 amino acids: CASSLSGFNEKLFF. The CDR3 DNA follows: TGTGCCAGCAGCTTGTCAGGGTTTAATGAAAAACTGTTTTTT.

The V call is TRBV6-5, the J call TRBJ2-5; TRBD2 matches at 15 bases. Germline V gene lookup returns CDR1 MNHEY and CDR2 SVGAGI. V shed 1 base and J 9 bases; nucleotides not matched to a gene: 3. CDR3 length equals 15 residues. CDR3 residues: CASSYWTSGGEAQYF. DNA of the CDR3: TGTGCCAGCAGTTACTGGACTAGCGGGGGGGAGGCCCAGTACTTC.

This clone was detected a few times. The chain joins TRBV19 to TRBJ1-5; D is unclear. Deletions cut 2 bases from V and 0 bases from J, with 5 bases between. The length of the CDR3 is 14 residues. CDR1 is LNHDA, CDR2 SQIVND, per germline (reference sequence). CDR3: CASSIYVSNQPQHF. CDR3 in DNA: TGTGCCAGTAGTATATACGTTAGCAATCAGCCCCAGCATTTT.

V is TRBV2 and J is TRBJ1-6, with 8 positions matching TRBD1. V shed 2 bases and J 7 bases; nucleotides not matched to a gene: 16. The CDR3 length is 19 residues. The germline gives CDR1 SNHLY, CDR2 FYNNEI. CDR3 nucleotides: TGTGCCAGCAGTGAATTGGCGGGTCGGACCGGACAGGGAAATTCACCCCTCCACTTT. The encoded protein is CASSELAGRTGQGNSPLHF. Drawing the rest from reference TRBV2 and TRBJ1-6, the complete variable domain is EPEVTQTPSHQVTQMGQEVILRCVPISNHLYFYWYRQILGQKVEFLVSFYNNEISEKSEIFDDQFSVERPDGSNFTLKIRSTKLEDSAMYFCASSELAGRTGQGNSPLHFGNGTRLTVT.

The V gene is TRBV5-4, the J gene TRBJ1-1, with D unclear. This CDR3 is 12 amino acids long. Germline loops: CDR1 SGHNT, CDR2 YYREEE (reference sequence). V gave up 5 bases and J gave up 5 bases, with 10 bases separating them. The CDR3 coding sequence is TGTGCCAGCAGTAACGTTCGGACTGAAGCTTTCTTT. Its translation is CASSNVRTEAFF. Supplemented by reference TRBV5-4 and TRBJ1-1, the full variable domain reads ETGVTQSPTHLIKTRGQQVTLRCSSQSGHNTVSWYQQALGQGPQFIFQYYREEENGRGNFPPRFSGLQFPNYSSELNVNALELDDSALYLCASSNVRTEAFFGQGTRLTVV.

This clone was seen only once. The V call is TRBV15, the J call TRBJ2-7, with D perhaps assigned TRBD1 or TRBD2 (5 bases each). CDR3 length equals 13 residues. V was shortened by 3 bases and J by 5 bases, with 11 bases between the two germline ends. Germline CDR1 and CDR2: LNHNV and YYDKDF (reference sequence). DNA for the CDR3: TGTGCCACCAGCAGTTCCCGGGGACACGAGCAGTACTTC. Its translation: CATSSSRGHEQYF.

The rearrangement joins TRBV14 to TRBJ2-7; D not certain. The germline V gene encodes CDR1 SGHDN and CDR2 FVKESK. The CDR3 length is 13 residues. With 5 bases removed from V and 11 bases from J, the gap between germline ends came to 19 bases. The DNA of the CDR3 is TGTGCCAGCAGCTTAATAAGGACGGGTTTAAAGTACTTC. Encoded protein: CASSLIRTGLKYF.